The 19 T cell receptor beta chains reported below all come from one sample, sequenced in a study of PD-1 blockade in classical Hodgkin lymphoma. Assay: immunoSEQ multiplex PCR; the TCRdb copy retains only in-frame clones and omits some. Altogether just over 60,000 clones are present, approximately 88% being singletons, with the ten largest covering around 12%. Relapse after autologous stem cell transplantation occurred in every patient, and brentuximab vedotin exposure varied. The material sequenced was peripheral blood mononuclear cells (PBMCs), taken at baseline. These receptors all stem from a human donor with classical Hodgkin lymphoma.

The CDR3 here is CASSLRPGTMNTEAFF. The CDR3 DNA reads as TGTGCCAGCAGTTTACGTCCCGGGACAATGAACACTGAAGCTTTCTTT. The chain joins TRBV6-5 to TRBJ1-1; D is perhaps TRBD1 (6 bases). The CDR3 spans 16 residues. CDR1 and CDR2 from the germline V gene are MNHEY and SVGAGI. V lost 4 bases, J lost 0 bases, and 15 bases lay in between.

The chain has TRBV7-2 and TRBJ2-4; possibly TRBD2 for D (5 bases). The germline V and J ends were trimmed by 1 base and 4 bases, with 11 bases remaining between them. Germline CDR1 and CDR2: SGHTA and FQGNSA. The CDR3 consists of 15 residues. DNA of the CDR3: TGTGCCAGCAGCTTAGGGCCTACGGGGAAAAACATTCAGTACTTC. It encodes CASSLGPTGKNIQYF.

The rearrangement uses TRBV6-1 and TRBJ1-1, with no clear D. The ends were cut back, 6 bases at V and 10 bases at J, with 18 bases in the middle. In germline, CDR1 is MNHNS, CDR2 SASEGT. CDR3 length: 13 residues. The CDR3 region is CASSPDTDRAAFF. The CDR3 nucleotides are TGTGCCAGCAGCCCCGACACGGACCGAGCAGCTTTCTTT.

The chain uses TRBV27 and TRBJ2-7; no reliable D call. CDR3 length: 15 residues. Trimming cost V 6 bases and J 0 bases, with 15 bases left between them. Germline V gene lookup returns CDR1 MNHEY and CDR2 SMNVEV (reference sequence). CDR3 protein: CASSLNAGPSYEQYF. CDR3 nucleotide sequence: TGTGCCAGCAGCCTCAATGCCGGGCCCTCCTACGAGCAGTACTTC.

The rearrangement joins TRBV27 to TRBJ2-7; no definite D call. Per germline, CDR1 MNHEY and CDR2 SMNVEV (reference sequence). The CDR3 has 13 residues. V was pared by 6 bases and J by 3 bases, with 12 bases between. The CDR3 bases are TGTGCCAGCAGCCCTCCTCTCCTCTACGAGCAGTACTTC. Translating gives CASSPPLLYEQYF.

This chain links TRBV19 with TRBJ2-2; possibly TRBD1 or TRBD2 for D (5 bases each). Germline lookup yields CDR1 LNHDA and CDR2 SQIVND (reference sequence). With 4 bases removed from V and 6 bases from J, the gap between germline ends came to 12 bases. The CDR3 consists of 14 residues. CDR3 in amino acids: CASSSQGGSGELFF. CDR3 in DNA: TGTGCCAGTAGTAGCCAGGGCGGGTCCGGGGAGCTGTTTTTT.

The gene calls are TRBV7-2 and TRBJ1-2; D not certain. The CDR3 length is 16 residues. Deletions cut 4 bases from V and 4 bases from J, with 19 bases between. Germline V gene lookup returns CDR1 SGHTA and CDR2 FQGNSA. DNA of the CDR3: TGTGCCAGCAGCTCTCCCGGGCTCGGATTAGTCTATGGCTACACCTTC. Protein: CASSSPGLGLVYGYTF.

By share of the sample, this clone is medium-sized. This rearrangement joins TRBV7-9 to TRBJ1-5; D call uncertain. The V end lost 1 base, the J end lost 7 bases, and 14 bases lay between the germline ends. This CDR3 is 15 amino acids long. In germline, CDR1 is SEHNR, CDR2 FQNEAQ (reference sequence). The CDR3 DNA follows: TGTGCCAGCAGCTTAGGCGAAGGCGCAGTACAGCCCCAGCATTTT. The encoded protein is CASSLGEGAVQPQHF.

The gene calls are TRBV11-2 and TRBJ2-1; D unresolved. Germline V gene data show CDR1 as SGHAT and CDR2 as FQNNGV. Trimming shortened V by 5 bases and J by 10 bases, and 12 bases separated the two germline ends. CDR3 size: 12 residues. The CDR3 DNA reads as TGTGCCAGCAGCCTATTCTCCGGGGAGCAGTTCTTC. This codes for CASSLFSGEQFF.

This clone has just a few counts. The DNA for the CDR3 is TGTGCCAGCAGCGCCCTCTCGACAGCGTTCTTCTACGAGCAGTACTTC. Translation: CASSALSTAFFYEQYF. This chain joins TRBV9 and TRBJ2-7; D may be TRBD1 (5 bases). V was cut by 3 bases and J by 3 bases, with 19 bases left in between. CDR1 is SGDLS, CDR2 YYNGEE, per germline. This CDR3 contains 16 residues.

The chain links TRBV6-5 to TRBJ1-6, with a possible D match to TRBD1 (5 bases). Between the trimmed V and J ends, which lost 4 bases and 6 bases, there was a span of 10 bases. Germline loops: CDR1 MNHEY, CDR2 SVGAGI. This CDR3 is built from 14 residues. The CDR3 spells CASSSGRANSPLHF. The CDR3 DNA is TGTGCCAGCAGTTCCGGCAGGGCTAATTCACCCCTCCACTTT.

By sample share, this clone is medium-sized. DNA for the CDR3: TGTGCCTGGACTCTGGGGGGGTTTAACCCTGAAGCTTTCTTT. Translation: CAWTLGGFNPEAFF. The chain joins TRBV30 to TRBJ1-1; D perhaps matches TRBD1 (5 bases). This CDR3 comprises 14 residues. Between the trimmed V and J ends, which lost 4 bases and 6 bases, there was a span of 18 bases. Germline V gives CDR1 GTSNPN, CDR2 SVGIG (reference sequence).

This clone was seen just once. This rearrangement joins TRBV11-2 to TRBJ2-7; possible D gene TRBD1, 6 bases. CDR1 and CDR2 (germline): SGHAT, FQNNGV. Trimming pared 1 base from V and 3 bases from J, leaving 13 bases between. This CDR3 region has 15 residues. Here the CDR3 DNA reads TGTGCCAGCAGCTTAGTTTTGGGACAAAACTACGAGCAGTACTTC. This sequence encodes CASSLVLGQNYEQYF.

The V gene is TRBV9, the J gene TRBJ1-4; a weak D match, TRBD1 (5 bases). V gave up 2 bases and J gave up 5 bases, with 13 bases separating them. The CDR3 length is 15 residues. Looked up from germline, CDR1 is SGDLS and CDR2 is YYNGEE. CDR3 sequence reads: CASSVSRVGNEKLFF. In DNA, the CDR3 is TGTGCCAGCAGCGTTTCCAGGGTTGGAAATGAAAAACTGTTTTTT.

This clone showed up just once. An end of the junction differs from the germline gene, which may be a read error. The V gene is TRBV7-6, the J gene TRBJ1-1; D remains ambiguous. In germline, CDR1 is SGHVS, CDR2 FNYEAQ. The CDR3 has 15 amino acids. CDR3 protein: CAGSLRTVVGTEAFF. The CDR3 nucleotides read TGTGCCGGCAGCTTACGGACCGTTGTGGGGACTGAAGCTTTCTTT.

V is TRBV29-1 and J is TRBJ1-2; TRBD1 is a possible D gene (5 bases). The CDR3 has 13 residues. Per the germline V gene, CDR1 is SQVTM and CDR2 is ANQGSEA. Between the trimmed V and J ends, which lost 2 bases and 6 bases, there was a span of 13 bases. CDR3 sequence: CSVEIWDRDGYTF. In DNA, the CDR3 is TGCAGCGTTGAAATTTGGGACCGGGATGGCTACACCTTC.

J is TRBJ1-4 and V is TRBV2; 8 bases are shared with TRBD1. This CDR3 has 15 amino acids. Germline-derived CDR1 and CDR2 are SNHLY and FYNNEI. The ends lost 2 bases at V and 5 bases at J; junction bases unmatched: 4. DNA for the CDR3: TGTGCCAGCAGTGAACGGACAGGGTCCAATGAAAAACTGTTTTTT. Amino acid sequence: CASSERTGSNEKLFF.

The rearrangement uses TRBV5-6 and TRBJ2-5; D is perhaps TRBD1 (5 bases). In germline, CDR1 is SGHDT, CDR2 YYEEEE. V gave up 0 bases and J gave up 4 bases, with 10 bases separating them. The length of the CDR3 is 14 residues. DNA of the CDR3: TGTGCCAGCAGCTTGGGGCGCAGGGCAGAGACCCAGTACTTC. Its translation: CASSLGRRAETQYF.

This chain uses TRBV11-2 with TRBJ1-3, with D hard to call. Germline V CDR1 and CDR2: SGHAT, FQNNGV. This CDR3 has 15 residues. The V end lost 2 bases, the J end lost 3 bases, and 11 bases lay between the germline ends. This CDR3 is CASSLRLGIGNTIYF. For the CDR3, the DNA is TGTGCCAGCAGCTTACGGTTGGGAATTGGAAACACCATATATTTT.